This TCR beta chain was observed in a study of blood T cell repertoires in COVID-19. Turning to the study itself: Donors in the United States, Italy and Spain gave samples during acute or convalescent COVID-19. Sources were T cells, B-cell-depleted T cells, or PBMCs; the material itself was cDNA or gDNA.

Trimming stripped 2 bases from V and 5 bases from J, with 12 bases between. Germline loops: CDR1 SNHLY, CDR2 FYNNEI. The length of the CDR3 is 15 residues. This clone has a single count. Original processing notes: Reference gene primer amplification in the assay estimated nucleated cell counts. Libraries were prepared by immunoSEQ multiplex PCR; TCRdb keeps only in-frame clonotypes and omits some of them. The DNA was the basis for D and trimming; V, J and clone size are from that table. The sample records 50,000 to 75,000 clones, approximately 80% being singletons. Sample: peripheral blood. This clonotype was obtained from a man aged 60-69 years with acute or convalescent COVID-19. The chain joins TRBV2 to TRBJ1-4; D gene unclear. The CDR3 spells CASSEHPGGNEKLFF. CDR3 coding DNA: TGTGCCAGCAGTGAACACCCGGGAGGGAATGAAAAACTGTTTTTT.